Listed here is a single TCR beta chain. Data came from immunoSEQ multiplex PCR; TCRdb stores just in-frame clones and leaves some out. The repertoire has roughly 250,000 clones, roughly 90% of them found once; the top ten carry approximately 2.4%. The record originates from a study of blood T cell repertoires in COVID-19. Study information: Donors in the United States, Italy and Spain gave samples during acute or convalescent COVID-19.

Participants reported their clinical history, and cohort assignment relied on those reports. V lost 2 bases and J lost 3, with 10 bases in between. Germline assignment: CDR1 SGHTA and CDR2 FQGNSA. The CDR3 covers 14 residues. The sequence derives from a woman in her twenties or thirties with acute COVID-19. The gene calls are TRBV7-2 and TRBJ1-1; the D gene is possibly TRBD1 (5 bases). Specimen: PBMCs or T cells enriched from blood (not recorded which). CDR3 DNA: TGTGCCAGCAGCTTACAGGGTCGGGACACTGAAGCTTTCTTT. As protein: CASSLQGRDTEAFF.